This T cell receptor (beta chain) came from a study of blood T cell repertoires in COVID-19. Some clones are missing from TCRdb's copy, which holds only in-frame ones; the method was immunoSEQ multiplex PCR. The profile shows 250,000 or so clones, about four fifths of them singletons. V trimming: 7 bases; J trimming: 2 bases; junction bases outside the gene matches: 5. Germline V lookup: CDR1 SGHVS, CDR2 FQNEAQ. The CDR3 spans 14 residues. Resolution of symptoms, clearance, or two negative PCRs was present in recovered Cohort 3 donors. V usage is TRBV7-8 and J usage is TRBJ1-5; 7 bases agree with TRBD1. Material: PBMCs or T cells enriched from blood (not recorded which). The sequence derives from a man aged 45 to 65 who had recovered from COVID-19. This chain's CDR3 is CASTQGGGNQPQHF. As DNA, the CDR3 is TGTGCCAGCACCCAAGGGGGCGGCAATCAGCCCCAGCATTTT.